The 10 T cell receptor beta chains presented below share a single source sample, sequenced in a study of chemoradiotherapy in HPV16-positive cancers. Here immunoSEQ multiplex PCR was the method, and the copy in TCRdb shows in-frame clones only, minus some. Of around 15,000 clones detected, around 74% appear once; the ten largest clones hold under 1.5%. This material was collected from a patient who underwent chemoradiotherapy. The receptors here all came from a human donor with HPV-associated anogenital cancer.

This sequence joins TRBV5-4 and TRBJ2-7; the D is unclear. Trimming stripped 4 bases from V and 6 bases from J, with 20 bases between. Germline assignment: CDR1 SGHNT and CDR2 YYREEE (reference sequence). The CDR3 length is 15 residues. The CDR3 spells CASSQPTPALGEQYF. The CDR3 nucleotides read TGTGCCAGCAGCCAACCGACTCCCGCCCTAGGCGAGCAGTACTTC.

The chain employs TRBV29-1 and TRBJ1-3; D ambiguous. Trimming left V 0 bases short and J 5 bases short, with 2 bases between. The V gene's germline CDR1 is SQVTM and CDR2 ANQGSEA. This CDR3 contains 11 residues. Here the CDR3 DNA reads TGCAGCGTTGAAGACCGAAACACCATATATTTT. It codes for CSVEDRNTIYF.

V is TRBV6-4 and J is TRBJ1-6; D is undetermined. Germline CDR1 is MRHNA and CDR2 is SNTAGT. The CDR3 runs to 13 residues. The V and J ends lost 4 bases and 8 bases respectively, with 9 bases between them. This chain's CDR3 is CASSAVSDSPLHF. The CDR3 DNA is TGTGCCAGCAGTGCCGTATCTGATTCACCCCTCCACTTT.

CDR3 residues: CASSLGTTYEQYF. The CDR3 region has the DNA TGTGCCAGCTCATTAGGGACAACCTACGAGCAGTACTTC. The V call is TRBV2, the J call TRBJ2-7, with a weak D call TRBD1 (6 bases). Trimming took off 8 bases at V and 2 bases at J, with 13 bases between the two ends. Germline CDR1 is SNHLY and CDR2 is FYNNEI. CDR3 length: 13 amino acids.

The J gene is TRBJ1-4, the V gene TRBV7-2, with D possibly TRBD1 on 5 matching bases. Germline V lookup: CDR1 SGHTA, CDR2 FQGNSA. The CDR3 extends over 16 amino acids. V was trimmed by 5 bases and J by 3 bases, leaving 16 bases between them. The CDR3 coding sequence is TGTGCCAGCAGCCCACTTCGGGGACCCCCTAATGAAAAACTGTTTTTT. Translation gives CASSPLRGPPNEKLFF.

The rearrangement uses TRBV5-1 and TRBJ1-1, with D possibly matching TRBD1 (5 bases). CDR3 length: 14 amino acids. CDR1 SGHRS and CDR2 YFSETQ come from the germline V gene. Trimming left V 2 bases short and J 1 base short, with 9 bases between. CDR3 region: CASSLYGQNTEAFF. CDR3 sequence (DNA): TGCGCCAGCAGCTTATACGGACAGAACACTGAAGCTTTCTTT.

The chain recombines TRBV4-3 with TRBJ2-2, with 10 positions matching TRBD1. The CDR3 is 16 residues long. The germline gives CDR1 LGHNA, CDR2 YSLEER. Losses at the gene ends were 0 bases for V and 6 bases for J; bases not matched to a gene: 4. For the CDR3, the DNA is TGCGCCAGCAGCCAAGACGGGACAGGGGTGGCCGGGGAGCTGTTTTTT. Protein sequence: CASSQDGTGVAGELFF.

The chain employs TRBV4-3 and TRBJ2-1; D is ambiguous. CDR1 is LGHNA and CDR2 is YSLEER in the germline V gene. Trimming shortened V by 3 bases and J by 0 bases, and 15 bases separated the two germline ends. The CDR3 extends over 17 amino acids. The CDR3 loop is CASSQDKTGRSYNEQFF. For the CDR3, the DNA is TGCGCCAGCAGCCAGGATAAAACTGGGCGCTCCTACAATGAGCAGTTCTTC.

The table lists this clone with a few counts. The chain recombines TRBV11-2 with TRBJ2-7; TRBD2 matches at 12 bases. The V gene end was trimmed by 4 bases and the J gene end by 1 base; junction bases not matched to a gene: 8. Germline CDR1 reads SGHAT; CDR2 reads FQNNGV. CDR3 length equals 17 residues. DNA of the CDR3: TGTGCCAGCAGCTCACCTAGCGGGGGGGCGATGTCCTACGAGCAGTACTTC. Amino acids: CASSSPSGGAMSYEQYF.

This clone was found once. The chain has TRBV21-1 and TRBJ2-7; the D call in the table, TRBD1, was not verified against the DNA. TRBV21-1 is described as a pseudogene. The CDR3 is 14 amino acids. Here the CDR3 reads CASNTVGTGYEQYF. The DNA for the CDR3 is TGTGCCAGCAACACAGTAGGGACAGGGTACGAGCAGTACTTC.